The clone carrying this T cell receptor (beta chain) was seen just once. Its target is not known. The data stem from a study of OX40 agonist ivuxolimab in advanced cancers. On the study more broadly: Under the entry rules, prior anti-PD-1, anti-PD-L1 or anti-CTLA-4 therapy was allowed, and around 40% had some. Whole-study findings and limits: At doses 0.1 to 3.0 mg/kg, CD4+ and CD8+ clones expanded. Clonal expansion among partial responders at 0.1-3.0 mg/kg ranked near the lowest.

Assay: immunoSEQ multiplex PCR; the TCRdb copy retains only in-frame clones and omits some. The sample consists of about 80,000 clones, just under 85% of them appearing once. The CDR3 is 11 residues long. The germline gives CDR1 MDHEN, CDR2 SYDVKM. Trimming shortened V by 6 bases and J by 6 bases, and 6 bases separated the two germline ends. At cycle 4 day 1, cycle 7 day 1, and baseline, blood was sampled. The sample consisted of CD4+ or CD8+ T cells sorted from blood, taken in a trial of the OX40 agonist ivuxolimab. The J gene is TRBJ1-5, the V gene TRBV28; D unclear. This clonotype originated in an adult with an advanced solid tumor such as melanoma, head and neck, liver or kidney cancer. CDR3 coding DNA: TGTGCCAGCAGGAAAAGTCAGCCCCAGCATTTT. Its translation: CASRKSQPQHF.